This TCR beta chain was captured in a study of blood T cell repertoires in COVID-19. CDR1 is SNHLY, CDR2 FYNNEI, per germline. This CDR3 has 18 amino acids. The ends lost 7 bases at V and 0 bases at J; junction bases unmatched: 14. Source study methods: Estimated nucleated cell counts came from reference gene primer amplification. Assay used: immunoSEQ multiplex PCR; TCRdb lists only in-frame clones, some missing. V, J and clone size are those of that table, while D and trimming were read from the DNA. The table lists hundreds of thousands of clones, about 90% of them singletons, with under 1.3% in the top ten. Membership in each cohort depended on participant-reported clinical history.

Sequencing used PBMCs or T cells enriched from blood (not recorded which). This clonotype was sampled from a woman aged 25 to 39 who had recovered from COVID-19. The V gene is TRBV2, the J gene TRBJ2-2, with TRBD1 identical over 7 bases. CDR3: CASNQDRVLNANTGELFF. As DNA, the CDR3 is TGTGCCAGCAATCAAGACAGGGTCCTGAATGCGAACACCGGGGAGCTGTTTTTT. The full variable domain, completed using reference TRBV2 and TRBJ2-2, is EPEVTQTPSHQVTQMGQEVILRCVPISNHLYFYWYRQILGQKVEFLVSFYNNEISEKSEIFDDQFSVERPDGSNFTLKIRSTKLEDSAMYFCASNQDRVLNANTGELFFGEGSRLTVL.